These 29 T cell receptor beta chains came from one sample sequenced in a study of T cells in Graves' hyperthyroidism and ophthalmopathy. There were TCR beta CDR3 regions amplified from RNA transcripts. A first-round RT-PCR of the TCR CDR3 used the HTBI primer set. TCRdb recomputed calls from the multiplex PCR reads with MiXCR, one row per CDR3 protein. The table has roughly 530,000 distinct CDR3 sequences, 15% to 20% seen once. Sequences were obtained from blood. The origin of the receptors is a woman under 30 with Graves' ophthalmopathy.

The chain employs TRBV6-1 and TRBJ2-7; perhaps D is TRBD1 or TRBD2 (5 bases each). The CDR3 loop spans 15 amino acids. Germline-derived CDR1 and CDR2 are MNHNS and SASEGT. Trimming stripped 4 bases from V and 4 bases from J, with 17 bases between. The CDR3 region is CASSAFSGDGYEQYF. For the CDR3, the DNA is TGTGCCAGCAGTGCATTCTCCGGGGACGGGTACGAGCAGTACTTC.

This clonotype appeared many times. J is TRBJ2-7 and V is TRBV30, with 7 bases matching TRBD2. This CDR3 has 14 residues. V was pared by 2 bases and J by 7 bases, with 11 bases of the junction left unmatched. Germline loops: CDR1 GTSNPN, CDR2 SVGIG (reference sequence). CDR3 nucleotide sequence: TGTGCCTGGAGTCCCCTAGCGGCCCGGTTGGAGCAGTACTTC. It translates to CAWSPLAARLEQYF.

This clonotype was counted at least ten times. CDR3 loop: CASRSSDEAFF. CDR3 in DNA: TGTGCCAGCAGATCTTCGGATGAAGCTTTCTTT. The chain joins TRBV2 to TRBJ1-1, with D unclear. The germline V gene has CDR1 SNHLY and CDR2 FYNNEI. The CDR3 totals 11 residues. Trimming removed 6 bases from V and 7 bases from J, with 9 bases in between.

The chain couples TRBV6-1 to TRBJ2-2, with 8 bases matching TRBD1. CDR1 and CDR2 from the germline V gene are MNHNS and SASEGT. The CDR3 consists of 15 residues. V was pared by 6 bases and J by 2 bases, with 5 bases of the junction left unmatched. CDR3 amino acids: CASRADRVNTGELFF. In nucleotides, the CDR3 is TGTGCCAGCAGGGCGGACAGGGTCAACACCGGGGAGCTGTTTTTT.

This clonotype was picked up a small number of times. This chain connects TRBV15 to TRBJ2-7; unclear D gene. Deletions cut 0 bases from V and 2 bases from J, with 11 bases between. The CDR3 extends over 15 amino acids. Germline values: CDR1 LNHNV, CDR2 YYDKDF (reference sequence). CDR3 DNA sequence: TGTGCCACCAGCAGAGATCGAACGTTGGCCTACGAGCAGTACTTC. This encodes CATSRDRTLAYEQYF. Complete variable domain (other parts from reference TRBV15 and TRBJ2-7): DAMVIQNPRYQVTQFGKPVTLSCSQTLNHNVMYWYQQKSSQAPKLLFHYYDKDFNNEADTPDNFQSRRPNTSFCFLDIRSPGLGDTAMYLCATSRDRTLAYEQYFGPGTRLTVT.

This clonotype was observed many times. The rearrangement links TRBV7-2 to TRBJ2-5; TRBD2 matches at 12 bases. Germline CDR1 SGHTA, CDR2 FQGNSA. This CDR3 spans 16 amino acids. Losses at the gene ends were 5 bases for V and 4 bases for J; bases not matched to a gene: 8. As DNA, the CDR3 is TGTGCCAGCAGCGGTCCTAGCGGGGGGGCCCCAGAGACCCAGTACTTC. As protein: CASSGPSGGAPETQYF.

In its sample, this clonotype was seen many times. V gene TRBV12-3 or TRBV12-4 combines with J gene TRBJ2-1, with D perhaps matching TRBD2 (5 bases). Trimming left V 7 bases short and J 3 bases short, with 10 bases between. The length of the CDR3 is 13 residues. The DNA for the CDR3 is TGTGCCAGCACCTTCGAGGGCTACAATGAGCAGTTCTTC. Protein: CASTFEGYNEQFF.

At least ten counts were recorded for this clonotype. V usage is TRBV27 and J usage is TRBJ2-1, with D possibly TRBD1 on 5 matching bases. Trimming left V 2 bases short and J 3 bases short, with 14 bases between. The CDR3 has 16 amino acids. Germline V gene lookup returns CDR1 MNHEY and CDR2 SMNVEV (reference sequence). The CDR3 sequence is CASSLKGRGSYNEQFF. CDR3 DNA sequence: TGTGCCAGCAGTTTAAAGGGGCGAGGCAGCTACAATGAGCAGTTCTTC.

This clonotype has at least ten counts. This sequence joins TRBV7-8 and TRBJ2-1; D unresolved. The germline V and J ends were trimmed by 1 base and 8 bases, with 9 bases remaining between them. Germline assignment: CDR1 SGHVS and CDR2 FQNEAQ. The CDR3 consists of 13 residues. This chain's CDR3 is CASSLVRGDEQFF. CDR3 sequence (DNA): TGTGCCAGCAGCTTAGTCAGAGGTGATGAGCAGTTCTTC.

This clonotype appeared a few times. The chain joins TRBV12-3 or TRBV12-4 to TRBJ1-2, with 10 bases lining up with TRBD1. There are 16 residues in the CDR3. Germline trimming cut 5 bases from V and 1 base from J; bases unmatched to any gene: 7. The CDR3 bases are TGTGCCAGCAGTGGGGGACAGGGGCAGGGTAACTATGGCTACACCTTC. Protein product: CASSGGQGQGNYGYTF.

This clonotype has more than one count but fewer than ten. CDR3 coding DNA: TGTGCCACCAGTGATTTTGTCGGGAGGGCCCACAATGAGCAGTTCTTC. This encodes CATSDFVGRAHNEQFF. The chain carries TRBV24-1 and TRBJ2-1, with 8 bases matching TRBD2. With V trimmed by 1 base and J by 5 bases, 6 bases remained unmatched. This CDR3 is built from 16 residues. Germline V gene data show CDR1 as KGHDR and CDR2 as SFDVKD.

Comments on this clonotype: A much larger clone is a single base away; this may be a read error. The gene calls are TRBV6-2 or TRBV6-3 and TRBJ1-1, with TRBD1 as a possible D gene (6 bases). CDR1 and CDR2 from the germline V gene are MNHEY and SVGEGT. The CDR3 has 13 amino acids. The CDR3, as DNA: TGTGCCAGCGGTTACGGGACATACACTGAAGCTTTCTTT. As protein: CASGYGTYTEAFF.

This clonotype appeared a few times. The chain uses TRBV6-2 or TRBV6-3 and TRBJ1-1, with 8 bases fitting TRBD1. CDR1 is MNHEY and CDR2 is SVGEGT in the germline V gene. V gave up 4 bases and J gave up 6 bases; unmatched junction bases: 7. CDR3 size: 14 residues. The DNA of the CDR3 is TGTGCCAGCAGTTCCGGACAGGGCGCCCCTGAAGCTTTCTTT. Translation: CASSSGQGAPEAFF.

The rearrangement links TRBV7-2 to TRBJ1-5; 11 bases line up with TRBD1. Germline V CDR1 and CDR2: SGHTA, FQGNSA. The J segment lost 7 bases and the V segment lost 1 base, leaving 6 bases of the junction unmatched. The CDR3 spans 16 residues. The CDR3 DNA follows: TGTGCCAGCAGCTTAGTAGGGGACAGGGGGAGGCAGCCCCAGCATTTT. It specifies CASSLVGDRGRQPQHF.

In this sample, this clonotype turned up a few times. The chain links TRBV28 to TRBJ2-2; D perhaps matches TRBD2 (6 bases). Germline V gene data show CDR1 as MDHEN and CDR2 as SYDVKM. Trimming removed 6 bases at V and 0 bases at J, with 11 bases between. The CDR3 has 15 amino acids. The CDR3 DNA sequence: TGTGCCAGCAGGGGAGGAGGGGCGAACACCGGGGAGCTGTTTTTT. This sequence encodes CASRGGGANTGELFF.

The chain is built from TRBV6-2 or TRBV6-3 and TRBJ2-5, with D tentatively TRBD1 or TRBD2 (6 bases each). Germline loops: CDR1 MNHEY, CDR2 SVGEGT. The CDR3 loop spans 16 amino acids. Trimming removed 7 bases at V and 5 bases at J, with 23 bases between. The CDR3, as DNA: TGTGCCAGCAAGAAATCGGGGGCGCTGGTTGGGGAGACCCAGTACTTC. Translated, it gives CASKKSGALVGETQYF.

CDR3 nucleotides: TGTGCCTGGACCCCTTGGCGGGACTCCTACGAGCAGTACTTC. Its protein is CAWTPWRDSYEQYF. The chain recombines TRBV30 with TRBJ2-7; tentative D call: TRBD2 (6 bases). Germline V CDR1 and CDR2: GTSNPN, SVGIG (reference sequence). The CDR3 contains 14 residues. V was clipped by 4 bases and J by 0 bases, with 13 bases between them.

The sample holds a few counts of this clonotype. V usage is TRBV7-3 and J usage is TRBJ1-1; no firm D call. This CDR3 contains 13 residues. V was shortened by 1 base and J by 1 base, with 4 bases between the two germline ends. Germline CDR1 and CDR2: SGHTA and FQGTGA. The CDR3 coding sequence is TGTGCCAGCAGCTTAATGACGAACACTGAAGCTTTCTTT. Its protein product is CASSLMTNTEAFF.

Ten or more counts support this clonotype. This chain links TRBV7-6 with TRBJ2-5, with unresolved D. CDR3 length: 14 amino acids. Germline assignment: CDR1 SGHVS and CDR2 FNYEAQ. V lost 4 bases, J lost 11 bases, and 20 bases lay in between. The CDR3 is CASSSTAALDFQYF. Written as DNA, the CDR3 is TGTGCCAGCAGCTCCACGGCCGCTCTAGACTTTCAGTACTTC.

At least ten counts were recorded for this clonotype. V usage is TRBV2 and J usage is TRBJ1-6, with D hard to call. The germline V gene encodes CDR1 SNHLY and CDR2 FYNNEI. Trimming removed 5 bases from V and 9 bases from J, with 20 bases in between. The CDR3 totals 16 residues. CDR3 DNA: TGTGCCAGCAGTTCTGGTCGGCTTACGGGTGGTTCACCCCTCCACTTT. This codes for CASSSGRLTGGSPLHF.

The chain couples TRBV4-3 to TRBJ2-7; TRBD1 is a possible D gene (6 bases). CDR3 length equals 17 residues. V was pared by 0 bases and J by 2 bases, with 17 bases between. CDR1 is LGHNA and CDR2 is YSLEER in the germline V gene. CDR3 sequence: CASSQELRSQGPYEQYF. The CDR3 DNA reads as TGCGCCAGCAGCCAAGAGCTTCGTTCACAGGGCCCCTACGAGCAGTACTTC.

This clonotype was observed many times. The chain joins TRBV28 to TRBJ2-7; no clear D gene. Trimming shortened V by 3 bases and J by 3 bases, and 9 bases separated the two germline ends. Germline V gene sequence: CDR1 MDHEN, CDR2 SYDVKM. CDR3 length: 13 residues. The DNA for the CDR3 is TGTGCCAGCAGTTTCGCGGCCCTCTACGAGCAGTACTTC. Protein product: CASSFAALYEQYF.

This clonotype was counted many times. The rearrangement links TRBV5-1 to TRBJ1-1; D gene ambiguous. The CDR3 runs to 13 residues. Germline assignment: CDR1 SGHRS and CDR2 YFSETQ. V was clipped by 3 bases and J by 4 bases, with 10 bases between them. As DNA, the CDR3 is TGCGCCAGCAGCTCACGAGCGGGCACTGAAGCTTTCTTT. Translation gives CASSSRAGTEAFF.

J is TRBJ1-4 and V is TRBV7-2, with D unresolved. The V gene's germline CDR1 is SGHTA and CDR2 FQGNSA. V lost 1 base and J lost 7, with 10 bases in between. The CDR3 totals 14 residues. This CDR3 is CASSLVGLAEKLFF. CDR3 bases: TGTGCCAGCAGCTTAGTAGGGTTGGCTGAAAAACTGTTTTTT.

The genes are TRBV20-1 and TRBJ2-7; 8 nucleotides line up with TRBD2. Looked up from germline, CDR1 is DFQATT and CDR2 is SNEGSKA (reference sequence). The CDR3 is 15 amino acids. With V trimmed by 3 bases and J by 0 bases, 7 bases remained unmatched. The CDR3: CSARSELAVSYEQYF. The CDR3 nucleotides are TGCAGTGCTAGGTCAGAACTAGCGGTCTCCTACGAGCAGTACTTC.

The V gene is TRBV28, the J gene TRBJ1-5; D is perhaps TRBD1 (6 bases). Germline-derived CDR1 and CDR2 are MDHEN and SYDVKM. This CDR3 has 14 residues. Trimming took off 4 bases at V and 6 bases at J, with 13 bases between the two ends. In DNA form, the CDR3 reads TGTGCCAGCAGTTCCACCGGGACATCTCAGCCCCAGCATTTT. Translation: CASSSTGTSQPQHF. Combining the CDR3 with reference TRBV28 and TRBJ1-5 gives the whole variable domain DVKVTQSSRYLVKRTGEKVFLECVQDMDHENMFWYRQDPGLGLRLIYFSYDVKMKEKGDIPEGYSVSREKKERFSLILESASTNQTSMYLCASSSTGTSQPQHFGDGTRLSIL.

In this sample, this clonotype turned up many times. V and J are TRBV3-1 and TRBJ1-2, with D perhaps TRBD1 (5 bases). Trimming removed 5 bases from V and 4 bases from J, with 20 bases in between. Germline-derived CDR1 and CDR2 are LGHDT and YNNKEL (reference sequence). The CDR3 length is 16 residues. The CDR3 coding sequence is TGTGCCAGCAGCGCGATCGACAGCGCCTCAACCTATGGCTACACCTTC. This encodes CASSAIDSASTYGYTF.

This clonotype was seen repeatedly, ten times or more. The chain employs TRBV30 and TRBJ2-5; 7 bases line up with TRBD2. This CDR3 spans 15 amino acids. The germline V gene encodes CDR1 GTSNPN and CDR2 SVGIG (reference sequence). The J segment lost 1 base and the V segment lost 0 bases, leaving 5 bases of the junction unmatched. CDR3 DNA: TGTGCCTGGAGTGTACTTGGCGGGAGCCAAGAGACCCAGTACTTC. Translating it yields CAWSVLGGSQETQYF.

Many counts were recorded for this clonotype. This CDR3 reads CASSQRKAGGDEQFF. CDR3 nucleotide sequence: TGTGCCAGCAGCCAAAGGAAGGCAGGGGGCGATGAGCAGTTCTTC. V usage is TRBV7-9 and J usage is TRBJ2-1; 8 bases map to TRBD1. The V gene end was trimmed by 5 bases and the J gene end by 8 bases; junction bases not matched to a gene: 11. The CDR3 loop spans 15 amino acids. Germline-derived CDR1 and CDR2 are SEHNR and FQNEAQ (reference sequence).